This T cell receptor (beta chain) derives from a study of control samples from healthy donors and cancer patients. Measured with immunoSEQ multiplex PCR; TCRdb has only the in-frame clones, and not every one. The data contain 150,000 to 200,000 clones, roughly 89% of them seen just once; the ten biggest clones take up 12%. The origin of this receptor is a man under 40 in good health. The sequencing sample was made of blood.

CDR3 residues: CASSSPGQGKGNGYTF. The CDR3 region has the DNA TGCGCCAGCAGCTCACCGGGACAGGGAAAAGGGAATGGCTACACCTTC. The chain employs TRBV4-1 and TRBJ1-2; 9 positions agree with TRBD1. CDR3 size: 16 residues. Germline V gene data show CDR1 as MGHRA and CDR2 as YSYEKL. The V gene end was trimmed by 5 bases and the J gene end by 6 bases; junction bases not matched to a gene: 13.